Listed here is a single T cell receptor beta chain. The antigen is not known. The germline V gene encodes CDR1 LNHDA and CDR2 SQIVND (reference sequence). The CDR3 runs 14 residues. V lost 5 bases to trimming and J lost 3 bases; unmatched junction nucleotides: 6. The data belong to a study of T cell responses to AZD1222 COVID-19 vaccine. General study findings and limits: Most donors were white British and more were female, and clonal diversity was possibly underestimated. There were vaccine-associated CD4 TCRs across spike, dominant at 160-218 and 743-854.

Sequenced by immunoSEQ multiplex PCR; TCRdb stores in-frame clones only, minus some. The repertoire holds approximately 150,000 clones, roughly nine tenths seen once, with more than 0.9% in the top ten. The source of this sequence is an adult who received the AZD1222 COVID-19 vaccine. The chain combines TRBV19 with TRBJ2-7, with 8 bases identical to TRBD1. Sample: peripheral blood, taken 28 days after the second AZD1222 dose. The CDR3 loop reads CASSRGQGLYEQYF. The CDR3 nucleotides read TGTGCCAGTAGTCGAGGACAGGGTCTCTACGAGCAGTACTTC.